These 30 T cell receptor beta chains were all obtained from the same sample, sequenced in a study of T cells in Graves' hyperthyroidism and ophthalmopathy. Researchers amplified the TCR beta CDR3 regions from RNA transcripts. HTBI primers were employed in a first-round RT-PCR of the TCR CDR3. TCRdb redid the calling of the multiplex PCR reads with MiXCR, one entry per CDR3 protein. Among over 150,000 distinct CDR3 sequences listed, around 17% were seen once. The sequencing input was blood. The receptors were sampled from a woman in her 50s with Graves' hyperthyroidism.

This clonotype has a handful of counts. This chain joins TRBV20-1 and TRBJ1-1; D is uncertain. V was pared by 0 bases and J by 0 bases, with 17 bases between. This CDR3 region has 17 residues. CDR1 and CDR2 (germline): DFQATT, SNEGSKA (reference sequence). CDR3 sequence reads: CSARDFGRHSMNTEAFF. The CDR3 region has the DNA TGCAGTGCTAGAGATTTCGGCCGACACTCCATGAACACTGAAGCTTTCTTT.

This clonotype has at least ten counts. The chain couples TRBV20-1 to TRBJ1-1, with a possible D match to TRBD1 (6 bases). V dropped 6 bases and J dropped 1 base, with 12 bases sitting between them. Germline V gene data show CDR1 as DFQATT and CDR2 as SNEGSKA (reference sequence). The CDR3 loop spans 13 amino acids. CDR3 in DNA: TGCAGTGCCCACAGGGTGAGGAACACTGAAGCTTTCTTT. Protein sequence: CSAHRVRNTEAFF.

This clonotype appeared many times. The chain has TRBV28 and TRBJ2-6; TRBD2 agrees at 8 bases. CDR1 is MDHEN and CDR2 is SYDVKM in the germline V gene. There are 18 residues in the CDR3. Trimming cost V 0 bases and J 0 bases; bases outside gene matches: 4. The CDR3 region has the DNA TGTGCCAGCAGTTTATGGCCCGGGAGGGGCTCTGGGGCCAACGTCCTGACTTTC. The encoded protein is CASSLWPGRGSGANVLTF.

This clonotype was observed a few times. The J gene is TRBJ2-5, the V gene TRBV9; 8 nucleotides line up with TRBD2. Germline V gene data show CDR1 as SGDLS and CDR2 as YYNGEE. The CDR3 covers 13 residues. The junction had 2 bases not matched to a gene; V was cut back by 3 bases and J by 4 bases. The CDR3 loop is CASSGGTRETQYF. The CDR3 coding sequence is TGTGCCAGCAGCGGAGGGACTAGAGAGACCCAGTACTTC.

This clonotype has only a few counts. V usage is TRBV12-3 or TRBV12-4 and J usage is TRBJ2-2; D possibly corresponds to TRBD1 (6 bases). Trimming stripped 6 bases from V and 4 bases from J, with 18 bases between. The CDR3 has 16 residues. The CDR3 sequence is CASSLAGTMGTGELFF. The DNA for the CDR3 is TGTGCCAGCAGCCTAGCTGGGACAATGGGCACCGGGGAGCTGTTTTTT.

This clonotype has just a few counts. This CDR3 reads CATSQAERGEQFF. In DNA form, the CDR3 reads TGCGCCACTTCCCAGGCGGAGCGGGGTGAGCAGTTCTTC. The V call is TRBV10-2, the J call TRBJ2-1; 7 bases align to TRBD2. The CDR3 totals 13 residues. Germline V gives CDR1 WSHSY, CDR2 SAAADI. V gave up 10 bases and J gave up 9 bases; unmatched junction bases: 12.

As DNA, the CDR3 is TGTGCCAGCAGCCGGGGTCACACCGGGGAGCTGTTTTTT. As protein: CASSRGHTGELFF. The chain is built from TRBV3-1 and TRBJ2-2; D call uncertain. This CDR3 comprises 13 residues. The germline V and J ends were trimmed by 4 bases and 3 bases, with 6 bases remaining between them. CDR1 and CDR2 (germline): LGHDT, YNNKEL (reference sequence).

This clonotype occurred many times. The V call is TRBV20-1, the J call TRBJ2-3; tentatively, D is TRBD1 (6 bases). The CDR3 is made up of 17 amino acids. The germline CDR1 and CDR2 sequences are DFQATT and SNEGSKA (reference sequence). Trimming pared 3 bases from V and 0 bases from J, leaving 19 bases between. CDR3 in amino acids: CSASREWTASSTDTQYF. The CDR3 DNA reads as TGCAGTGCTAGTAGGGAATGGACAGCCTCTAGCACAGATACGCAGTATTTT.

This clonotype showed up many times. This chain links TRBV7-9 with TRBJ2-3, with TRBD2 matching over 15 bases. Germline trimming cut 2 bases from V and 5 bases from J; bases unmatched to any gene: 14. CDR3 size: 20 residues. The germline V gene encodes CDR1 SEHNR and CDR2 FQNEAQ (reference sequence). DNA of the CDR3: TGTGCCAGCAGCTTACCCCCCGGGACTAGCGGGAGGCGGGTGAAAGATACGCAGTATTTT. It translates to CASSLPPGTSGRRVKDTQYF. The full variable domain, in which reference TRBV7-9 and TRBJ2-3 provide the parts outside the CDR3, is DTGVSQNPRHKITKRGQNVTFRCDPISEHNRLYWYRQTLGQGPEFLTYFQNEAQLEKSRLLSDRFSAERPKGSFSTLEIQRTEQGDSAMYLCASSLPPGTSGRRVKDTQYFGPGTRLTVL.

This rearrangement joins TRBV7-9 to TRBJ2-3; TRBD2 aligns across 14 bases. The CDR3 sequence is 18 residues long. Germline V gene sequence: CDR1 SEHNR, CDR2 FQNEAQ (reference sequence). The V segment lost 6 bases and the J segment 7 bases; nucleotides outside the gene matches: 15. The CDR3 nucleotides are TGTGCCAGCAGACCCGCAGGGACTAGCGGGAGTCAGCACTATACGCAGTATTTT. This codes for CASRPAGTSGSQHYTQYF.

Regarding this clonotype: A much larger clone is a single base away; this may be a read error. The missing conserved phenylalanine or tryptophan at the end of this CDR3 makes a read error likely. This CDR3 is CASSLDAQGGGPNEQFI. CDR3 in DNA: TGTGCCAGCAGCTTAGACGCCCAGGGTGGAGGGCCCAATGAGCAGTTCATC. This chain links TRBV7-9 with TRBJ2-1, with a possible D match to TRBD2 (6 bases). V shed 1 base and J shed 6 bases, with 19 bases lying between them. The CDR3 runs to 17 residues. In germline, CDR1 is SEHNR, CDR2 FQNEAQ (reference sequence).

The chain joins TRBV3-1 to TRBJ2-1, with 14 positions matching TRBD2. The end of the DNA aligns better with TRBJ2-7, so the J call may be wrong. The germline V gene has CDR1 LGHDT and CDR2 YNNKEL (reference sequence). This CDR3 region has 17 residues. The CDR3 sequence: CASSESGGTSGRNEQYF. DNA for the CDR3: TGTGCCAGCAGCGAATCAGGGGGGACTAGCGGGAGAAATGAGCAGTACTTC.

The rearrangement links TRBV4-1 to TRBJ1-1, with no clear D. Germline CDR1 reads MGHRA; CDR2 reads YSYEKL. The V end was cut by 1 base, the J end by 3 bases, with 3 bases between. The CDR3 is 12 amino acids. CDR3 nucleotide sequence: TGCGCCAGCAGCCAAGGAGACACTGAAGCTTTCTTT. Protein: CASSQGDTEAFF.

At least ten counts were recorded for this clonotype. V is TRBV10-1 and J is TRBJ2-1; D gene ambiguous. From germline, CDR1 is WNHNN and CDR2 SYGVQD (reference sequence). This CDR3 spans 13 amino acids. V shed 0 bases and J shed 4 bases, with 4 bases lying between them. CDR3 in DNA: TGCGCCAGCAGTGAGTCGCGGTACAATGAGCAGTTCTTC. Translation gives CASSESRYNEQFF.

This clonotype was counted ten times or more. The rearrangement links TRBV11-2 to TRBJ2-7, with 9 bases identical to TRBD1. Per germline, CDR1 SGHAT and CDR2 FQNNGV. The CDR3 is 13 residues long. The V gene end was trimmed by 3 bases and the J gene end by 6 bases; junction bases not matched to a gene: 3. CDR3 bases: TGTGCCAGCAGCTTGGGACAGGGAGGCGAGCAGTACTTC. Translated: CASSLGQGGEQYF.

This clonotype has ten or more counts. The chain is built from TRBV2 and TRBJ1-2; D unresolved. Germline V lookup: CDR1 SNHLY, CDR2 FYNNEI. V dropped 6 bases and J dropped 1 base, with 9 bases sitting between them. This CDR3 is built from 13 residues. CDR3 sequence (DNA): TGTGCCAGCAGCGTCGGACGTAACTATGGCTACACCTTC. Amino acids: CASSVGRNYGYTF.

This clonotype was counted between two and nine times. This chain uses TRBV5-1 with TRBJ2-1, with TRBD2 identical over 11 bases. The germline gives CDR1 SGHRS, CDR2 YFSETQ. V was pared by 5 bases and J by 5 bases, with 9 bases of the junction left unmatched. CDR3 length: 16 residues. The CDR3 here is CASRPLAGVLHNEQFF. CDR3 coding DNA: TGCGCCAGCAGACCACTAGCGGGAGTCCTCCACAATGAGCAGTTCTTC. Together with reference TRBV5-1 and TRBJ2-1, the CDR3 gives the full variable domain: KAGVTQTPRYLIKTRGQQVTLSCSPISGHRSVSWYQQTPGQGLQFLFEYFSETQRNKGNFPGRFSGRQFSNSRSEMNVSTLELGDSALYLCASRPLAGVLHNEQFFGPGTRLTVL.

This clonotype was seen ten or more times. The chain joins TRBV4-2 to TRBJ2-7, with a weak D call TRBD1 (7 bases). The V end was cut by 0 bases, the J end by 7 bases, with 16 bases between. Germline values: CDR1 LGHNA, CDR2 YNFKEQ. This CDR3 contains 15 residues. CDR3 amino acids: CASSQDEARGREQYF. CDR3 DNA sequence: TGTGCCAGCAGCCAAGATGAAGCCAGGGGGAGGGAGCAGTACTTC.

This clonotype was counted only a few times. The rearrangement links TRBV20-1 to TRBJ1-2; possibly TRBD1 for D (5 bases). The V gene's germline CDR1 is DFQATT and CDR2 SNEGSKA (reference sequence). V lost 6 bases and J 2 bases, leaving 13 bases between the germline ends. The CDR3 extends over 13 amino acids. The CDR3 sequence: CSAERGPNYGYTF. CDR3 DNA: TGCAGTGCGGAGAGGGGCCCAAACTATGGCTACACCTTC.

This clonotype was seen many times. The chain combines TRBV12-3 or TRBV12-4 with TRBJ2-7, with no clear D. CDR3 length equals 12 residues. V dropped 5 bases and J dropped 5 bases, with 10 bases sitting between them. Here the CDR3 reads CASSTSWNEQYF. CDR3 DNA: TGTGCCAGCAGTACCTCATGGAACGAGCAGTACTTC.

The chain couples TRBV20-1 to TRBJ2-7; 8 bases match TRBD1. The CDR3 spans 14 residues. Germline CDR1 DFQATT, CDR2 SNEGSKA (reference sequence). Trimming took 2 bases from V and 5 from J; bases not matched to a gene: 8. The CDR3 bases are TGCAGTGCTAGACCCGGACAGGGCCCCCACGAGCAGTACTTC. Amino acid sequence: CSARPGQGPHEQYF.

Only a few counts were recorded for this clonotype. J is TRBJ2-3 and V is TRBV7-9; 8 nucleotides line up with TRBD1. Unmatched junction bases numbered 5, after V lost 0 bases and J lost 6 bases. CDR1 is SEHNR and CDR2 is FQNEAQ in the germline V gene (reference sequence). This CDR3 spans 15 amino acids. CDR3 DNA sequence: TGTGCCAGCAGCTTAGCGAAGGACAGGGTGGATACGCAGTATTTT. Its protein is CASSLAKDRVDTQYF.

The sample holds many counts of this clonotype. V is TRBV29-1 and J is TRBJ2-7; D is unclear. The CDR3 loop spans 11 amino acids. Germline lookup yields CDR1 SQVTM and CDR2 ANQGSEA. V was clipped by 1 base and J by 6 bases, with 7 bases between them. The CDR3, as DNA: TGCAGCGTTGAAGCACAAAGCGAGCAGTACTTC. Residues: CSVEAQSEQYF.

This clonotype came up many times. This chain links TRBV20-1 with TRBJ2-1, with D perhaps TRBD2 (6 bases). Germline V gene lookup returns CDR1 DFQATT and CDR2 SNEGSKA (reference sequence). The CDR3 is 16 amino acids. With 4 bases removed from V and 7 bases from J, the gap between germline ends came to 23 bases. The CDR3 DNA reads as TGCAGTGCTAACGGTTATGGGCTAGCGAGAGGTAATGAGCAGTTCTTC. This codes for CSANGYGLARGNEQFF.

This clonotype occurred a few times. This chain connects TRBV7-8 to TRBJ2-7; TRBD1 matches at 7 bases. Germline CDR1 reads SGHVS; CDR2 reads FQNEAQ. Germline trimming cut 7 bases from V and 5 bases from J; bases unmatched to any gene: 11. The CDR3 consists of 14 residues. The CDR3 loop reads CASITYRGDNEQYF. Here the CDR3 DNA reads TGTGCCAGCATTACCTACAGGGGAGACAACGAGCAGTACTTC.

As for this clonotype: This may arise from a read error, as a much more abundant clone is one base away. The V and J genes are TRBV6-2 or TRBV6-3 and TRBJ1-2; 10 nucleotides match TRBD1. Unmatched junction bases numbered 5, after V lost 5 bases and J lost 5 bases. The CDR3 sequence is 14 residues long. CDR1 and CDR2 (germline): MNHEY, SVGEGT. DNA of the CDR3: TGTGCCAGCAGTCGGGACAGGGGTAAATATGGCTACACCTTC. Translating it yields CASSRDRGKYGYTF.

V gene TRBV29-1 combines with J gene TRBJ1-1, with D hard to call. The V end lost 4 bases, the J end lost 7 bases, and 13 bases lay between the germline ends. Germline V lookup: CDR1 SQVTM, CDR2 ANQGSEA. The CDR3 has 12 residues. The CDR3 DNA reads TGCAGCGTTGTCACGGCAGGTTATGAAGCTTTCTTT. Translating gives CSVVTAGYEAFF.

The genes are TRBV10-2 and TRBJ1-2; D uncertain. CDR1 is WSHSY and CDR2 is SAAADI in the germline V gene. The V and J ends lost 0 bases and 7 bases respectively, with 6 bases between them. The length of the CDR3 is 12 residues. CDR3 bases: TGCGCCAGCAGTGAGTCTTGGTCTGGCTACACCTTC. This codes for CASSESWSGYTF.

This clonotype was detected ten times or more. The V gene is TRBV3-1, the J gene TRBJ1-1; D perhaps matches TRBD1 (5 bases). Germline V gene sequence: CDR1 LGHDT, CDR2 YNNKEL (reference sequence). The CDR3 extends over 13 amino acids. Trimming took off 3 bases at V and 5 bases at J, with 10 bases between the two ends. CDR3 sequence: CASSQTALTEAFF. The DNA for the CDR3 is TGTGCCAGCAGCCAGACAGCACTGACTGAAGCTTTCTTT.

In regard to this clonotype: This may be a read error: a much more frequent sequence differs by one nucleotide. The V and J genes are TRBV11-3 and TRBJ2-7; no clear D gene. Germline CDR1 is SGHNT and CDR2 is YENEEA. CDR3 size: 13 residues. The CDR3 protein is CTSSLVSLYEQYF. CDR3 coding DNA: TGTACCAGCAGCTTAGTATCCCTCTACGAGCAGTACTTC.